This paragraph reports one TCR beta chain. The sample originates from a study of blood T cells in healthy people across ages. The CDR3 length is 15 residues. Germline V lookup: CDR1 SSHAT, CDR2 FNYEAQ (reference sequence). V shed 10 bases, J shed 6 bases, and the junction held 14 bases outside the gene matches. Primers used in a second PCR of roughly 7 to 11 cycles were a sample-barcoded 5' primer and a J-beta primer mix. TCRdb itself ran the 5' RACE reads through MiXCR, one entry per CDR3 protein. The sample has about 1.4 million distinct CDR3 sequences; around 55% are singletons. This clonotype was obtained from a man aged 18-30 years in good health. The chain is built from TRBV7-7 and TRBJ2-1, with TRBD2 matching 8 bases. The sample taken for sequencing was blood. The CDR3 is CATETLERGSNEQFF. The CDR3 nucleotides read TGTGCCACCGAGACACTAGAGCGGGGGTCCAATGAGCAGTTCTTC.